This T cell receptor beta chain was captured by sequencing in a study of breast tumors, draining lymph nodes, adjacent tissues. This clonotype came up many times. Its antigen remains unknown. Breast cancer patients provided tissue from their axillary draining lymph nodes. The CDR3 loop spans 17 amino acids. Per the germline V gene, CDR1 is SGDLS and CDR2 is YYNGEE. Trimming at V came to 4 bases and at J to 9 bases, leaving 13 bases not matched to a gene. Points from the study as a whole: Luminal-like breast cancer showed significantly greater tumor-nontumor repertoire similarity than basal-like breast cancer did. Most tumor T cells seemingly derive from lymph node, then expand in tumor. Tumor T cell lymph node origin was a supported hypothesis, not proven. Compared with lymph nodes, tumors were less diverse; compared with nontumor tissue, more.

MiXCR, run by TCRdb on the multiplex PCR reads, gives a single entry per CDR3 protein. The table shows about 120,000 distinct CDR3 sequences, with just under 20% occurring only once. Sequenced input: axillary lymph node tissue. This sequence originates from a female donor with breast cancer. Some clones in this sample may be carry-over from other donors' samples. The chain recombines TRBV9 with TRBJ2-1, with TRBD2 matching over 13 bases. In DNA form, the CDR3 reads TGTGCCAGCAGCCCGAGGCGGACTAGCGGGAGTCTAGGTGAGCAGTTCTTC. Its translation is CASSPRRTSGSLGEQFF.